This TCR beta chain was documented in a study of beta chain features in type 1 diabetes. The wider study: Age, gender and cell yields were alike across patients and healthy donors.

The isolated RNA, all of it, was reverse transcribed, so expressed TCRB transcripts were what got sequenced. Data came from immunoSEQ multiplex PCR; TCRdb stores just in-frame clones and leaves some out. This sample has 360,000 or so clones, with 20% found just once. Germline CDR1 reads SQVTM; CDR2 reads ANQGSEA. The CDR3 is 13 residues long. V lost 3 bases and J lost 5; bases outside the gene matches: 3. This clone appeared a few times. Its target is not known. Overall study findings and caveats: A greater similarity of naive, central memory and Treg TCRB repertoires was seen among patients than among healthy donors.

Sorting gave populations that all exceeded 95% purity. The receptor comes from a woman aged 18 to 35 in good health. Sequenced input: naive CD4+ T cells from blood. The chain uses TRBV29-1 and TRBJ1-5, with 8 bases lining up with TRBD1. CDR3 sequence: CSVETGAHQPQHF. The CDR3 DNA reads as TGCAGCGTTGAGACAGGGGCCCATCAGCCCCAGCATTTT.